Sequencing of this TCR beta chain was carried out in a study of blood T cell repertoires in COVID-19. Across the whole study: Acute and convalescent COVID-19 samples came from the United States, Italy and Spain. Sample material is recorded as cDNA or gDNA derived from T cells, B-cell-depleted T cells, or PBMCs.

In the original analysis: Amplifying reference gene primers gave estimates of nucleated cell counts. Using immunoSEQ multiplex PCR, the repertoire was profiled, and TCRdb retains in-frame clones only, with some absent. The V and J calls and clone size were taken over from that table, and D and trimming were inferred from the DNA. The sample holds a few hundred thousand clones, around 89% seen once. V trimming: 3 bases; J trimming: 3 bases; junction bases outside the gene matches: 1. The CDR3 is 14 amino acids. Germline-derived CDR1 and CDR2 are MNHNS and SASEGT. Sample: peripheral blood. The rearrangement joins TRBV6-1 to TRBJ2-2, with TRBD2 matching over 7 bases. The TCR originated in a man aged 35-49 years with acute or convalescent COVID-19. CDR3 bases: TGTGCCAGCAGTGAGCTAGCGGACACCGGGGAGCTGTTTTTT. Translated: CASSELADTGELFF.